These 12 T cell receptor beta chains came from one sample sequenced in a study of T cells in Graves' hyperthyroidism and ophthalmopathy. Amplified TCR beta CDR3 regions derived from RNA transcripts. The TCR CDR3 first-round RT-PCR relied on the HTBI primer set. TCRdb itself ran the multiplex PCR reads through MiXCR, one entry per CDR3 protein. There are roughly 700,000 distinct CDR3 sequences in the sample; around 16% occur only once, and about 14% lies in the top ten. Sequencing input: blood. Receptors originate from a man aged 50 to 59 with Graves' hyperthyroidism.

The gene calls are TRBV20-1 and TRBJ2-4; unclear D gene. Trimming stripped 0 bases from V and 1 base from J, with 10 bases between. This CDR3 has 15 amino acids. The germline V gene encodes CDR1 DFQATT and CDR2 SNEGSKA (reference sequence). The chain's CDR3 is CSARDSWSAKNIQYF. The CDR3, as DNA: TGCAGTGCTAGAGATTCCTGGAGCGCCAAAAACATTCAGTACTTC.

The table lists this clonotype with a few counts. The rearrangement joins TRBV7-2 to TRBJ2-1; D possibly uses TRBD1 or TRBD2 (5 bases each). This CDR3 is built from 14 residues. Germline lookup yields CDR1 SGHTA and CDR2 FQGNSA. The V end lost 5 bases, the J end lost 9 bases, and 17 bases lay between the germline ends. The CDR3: CASSRTGAIGEQFF. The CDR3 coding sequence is TGTGCCAGCAGCCGCACCGGGGCTATAGGTGAGCAGTTCTTC.

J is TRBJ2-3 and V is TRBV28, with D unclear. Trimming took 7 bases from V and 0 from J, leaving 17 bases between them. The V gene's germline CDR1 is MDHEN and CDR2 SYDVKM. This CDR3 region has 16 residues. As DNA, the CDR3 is TGTGCCAGCACCCTATACACACCTTCCAGCACAGATACGCAGTATTTT. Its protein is CASTLYTPSSTDTQYF.

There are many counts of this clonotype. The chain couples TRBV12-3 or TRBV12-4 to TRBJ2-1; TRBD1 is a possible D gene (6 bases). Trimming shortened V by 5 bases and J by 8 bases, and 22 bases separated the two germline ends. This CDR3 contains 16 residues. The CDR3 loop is CASSPGGYTGFHEQFF. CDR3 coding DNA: TGTGCCAGCAGTCCTGGGGGTTACACAGGGTTCCATGAGCAGTTCTTC.

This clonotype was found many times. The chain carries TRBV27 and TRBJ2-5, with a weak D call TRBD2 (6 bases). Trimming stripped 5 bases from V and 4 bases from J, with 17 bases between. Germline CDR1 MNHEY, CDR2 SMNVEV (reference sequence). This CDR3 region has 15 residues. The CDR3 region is CASSDGTAGRETQYF. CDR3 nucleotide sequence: TGTGCCAGCAGTGACGGGACTGCAGGGAGAGAGACCCAGTACTTC.

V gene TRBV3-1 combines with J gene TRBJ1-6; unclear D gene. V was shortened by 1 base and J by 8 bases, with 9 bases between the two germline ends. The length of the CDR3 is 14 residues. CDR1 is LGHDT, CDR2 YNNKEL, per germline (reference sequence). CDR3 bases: TGTGCCAGCAGCCAAGCTGTCGGAGATTCACCCCTCCACTTT. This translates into CASSQAVGDSPLHF. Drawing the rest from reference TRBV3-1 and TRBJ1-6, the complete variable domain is DTAVSQTPKYLVTQMGNDKSIKCEQNLGHDTMYWYKQDSKKFLKIMFSYNNKELIINETVPNRFSPKSPDKAHLNLHINSLELGDSAVYFCASSQAVGDSPLHFGNGTRLTVT.

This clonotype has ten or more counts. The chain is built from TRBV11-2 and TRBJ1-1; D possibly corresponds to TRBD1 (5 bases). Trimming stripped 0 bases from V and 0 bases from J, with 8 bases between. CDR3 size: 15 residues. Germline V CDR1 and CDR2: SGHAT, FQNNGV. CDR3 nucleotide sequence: TGTGCCAGCAGCTTAGATGGGGGGATGAACACTGAAGCTTTCTTT. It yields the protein CASSLDGGMNTEAFF.

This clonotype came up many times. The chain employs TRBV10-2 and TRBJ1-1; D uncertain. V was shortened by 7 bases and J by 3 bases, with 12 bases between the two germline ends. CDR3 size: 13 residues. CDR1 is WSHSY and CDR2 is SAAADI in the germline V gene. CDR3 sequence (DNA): TGCGCCAGCACCCCCCGTCGCGACACTGAAGCTTTCTTT. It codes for CASTPRRDTEAFF.

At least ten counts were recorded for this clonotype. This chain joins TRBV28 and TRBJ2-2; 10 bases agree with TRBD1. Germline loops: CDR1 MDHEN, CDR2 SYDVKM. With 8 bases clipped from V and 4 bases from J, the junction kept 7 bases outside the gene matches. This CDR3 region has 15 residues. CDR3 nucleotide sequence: TGTGCCAGCGTCAGGGGACAGGGGATCACCGGGGAGCTGTTTTTT. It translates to CASVRGQGITGELFF.

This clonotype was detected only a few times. The CDR3 spells CASSQQGYTDTQYF. In DNA form, the CDR3 reads TGTGCCAGCAGTCAACAGGGGTACACAGATACGCAGTATTTT. This chain connects TRBV6-1 to TRBJ2-3, with 7 bases matching TRBD1. The germline CDR1 and CDR2 sequences are MNHNS and SASEGT. This CDR3 spans 14 amino acids. With 5 bases clipped from V and 2 bases from J, the junction kept 4 bases outside the gene matches.

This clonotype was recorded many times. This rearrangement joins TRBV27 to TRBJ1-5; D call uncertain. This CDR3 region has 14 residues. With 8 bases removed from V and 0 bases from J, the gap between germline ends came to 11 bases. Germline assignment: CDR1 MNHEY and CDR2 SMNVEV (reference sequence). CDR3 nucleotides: TGTGCCAGCGCTCGCCCGGGTAGCAATCAGCCCCAGCATTTT. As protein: CASARPGSNQPQHF.

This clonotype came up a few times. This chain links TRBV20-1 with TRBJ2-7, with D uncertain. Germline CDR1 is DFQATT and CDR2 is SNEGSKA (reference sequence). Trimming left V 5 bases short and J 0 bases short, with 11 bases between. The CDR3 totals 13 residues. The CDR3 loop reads CSAASDLSYEQYF. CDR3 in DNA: TGCAGTGCTGCCTCGGACCTCTCCTACGAGCAGTACTTC.